Listed below are T cell receptor beta chains from one sample, sequenced in a study of graft-versus-host responses after intestinal transplantation. Which antigens these TCRs recognize remains unknown. Data came from immunoSEQ multiplex PCR; TCRdb stores just in-frame clones and leaves some out. The sample lists roughly 90,000 clones; about nine tenths were seen once. This specimen consisted of unstimulated CD4+ T cells sorted from spleen or lymph node cells, obtained before transplant. All receptors derive from a human donor who was the organ donor for an intestinal transplant. CDR3s include the opening cysteine and the closing phenylalanine or tryptophan. D genes are given only for firm matches. The size of a clone is reported for some rows only, either as once, few or many, or as a class for expanded clones.

TRBD1	TRBV12-5	TRBJ2-5	NA	13	TGTGCTAGCGCCGGACAGGGGGAAGAGACCCAGTACTTC	CASAGQGEETQYF
NA	TRBV11-3	TRBJ2-2	NA	17	TGTGCCAGCAGCTTTTTCCCGCGGTCTAGCCAAACCGGGGAGCTGTTTTTT	CASSFFPRSSQTGELFF
NA	TRBV7-9	TRBJ1-4	NA	16	TGTGCCAGCAGTTCCAACGGGGGAACAACTAATGAAAAACTGTTTTTT	CASSSNGGTTNEKLFF
NA	TRBV7-3	TRBJ2-3	NA	15	TGTGCCAGCAGCTTATTGTGGGGGGGCCTGGATACGCAGTATTTT	CASSLLWGGLDTQYF
TRBD2	TRBV10-2	TRBJ2-3	once	16	TGCGCCAGCAGTGTTCCTAGCGGGGGGGCCGGGGATACGCAGTATTTT	CASSVPSGGAGDTQYF
NA	TRBV2	TRBJ1-4	NA	14	TGTGCCAGCATCTGGCCCACAACTAATGAAAAACTGTTTTTT	CASIWPTTNEKLFF
NA	TRBV27	TRBJ1-6	NA	15	TGTGCCAGCGGAGCACAGGGTCGGGGTAATTCACCCCTCCACTTT	CASGAQGRGNSPLHF
NA	TRBV4-1	TRBJ1-3	NA	17	TGCGCCAGCAGCCAAGATTTCCAGGGTAGGCCTGGAAACACCATATATTTT	CASSQDFQGRPGNTIYF
NA	TRBV5-1	TRBJ2-5	NA	12	TGCGCCAGCAGCTTGGCGGTGGAGACCCAGTACTTC	CASSLAVETQYF
TRBD1	TRBV5-5	TRBJ1-5	NA	18	TGTGCCAGCAGCCCGGGGACAGGGGGCCCCTGGGCCAATCAGCCCCAGCATTTT	CASSPGTGGPWANQPQHF
TRBD1	TRBV5-6	TRBJ2-5	NA	14	TGTGCCAGCAGCCACCCGACAGGGCAAGAGACCCAGTACTTC	CASSHPTGQETQYF
TRBD1	TRBV11-3	TRBJ2-7	NA	12	TGTGCCAGCACTAGGGACAGCTACGAGCAGTACTTC	CASTRDSYEQYF
NA	TRBV6-1	TRBJ1-5	NA	14	TGTGCCAGCAGTGGTGGGCCGGTCGTCACGCCCCAGCATTTT	CASSGGPVVTPQHF
NA	TRBV29-1	TRBJ1-1	NA	12	TGCAGCGTTGAAGCAGGGGATAGGGACGGGTCGTTT	CSVEAGDRDGSF
TRBD2	TRBV2	TRBJ2-3	NA	13	TGTGCCAGTCGACTAGCCGTCACAGATACGCAGTATTTT	CASRLAVTDTQYF
NA	TRBV6-1	TRBJ1-2	NA	14	TGTGCCAGCAGTGAAGCGCTTCGGGACTATGGCTACACCTTC	CASSEALRDYGYTF
TRBD1	TRBV13	TRBJ2-7	NA	15	TGTGCCAGCAGCCGGCCGGGACAGGGTATCCACGAGCAGTACTTC	CASSRPGQGIHEQYF
NA	TRBV6-1	TRBJ1-1	NA	14	TGTGCCAGCAGAGAACAGACAGTGAACACTGAAGCTTTCTTT	CASREQTVNTEAFF
NA	TRBV19	TRBJ2-6	NA	14	TGTGCCAGTAGTATAGCCACTGGGGCCAACGTCCTGACTTTC	CASSIATGANVLTF
TRBD1	TRBV5-6	TRBJ1-2	NA	16	TGTGCCAGCAGCTTACTTACAGGGGCGCTTCCTGGGGGCTACACCTTC	CASSLLTGALPGGYTF
NA	TRBV30	TRBJ1-6	NA	13	TGTGCGCCGGGGGGCAGCTTTGATTCACCCCTCCACTTT	CAPGGSFDSPLHF
TRBD2	TRBV25-1	TRBJ2-2	NA	16	TGTGCCAGCAAAGGGGTGGGAGGGACTAACACCGGGGAGCTGTTTTTT	CASKGVGGTNTGELFF
TRBD1	TRBV4-2	TRBJ2-3	NA	15	TGTGCCAGCAACAGGGGGCGGGGCGGCACAGATACGCAGTATTTT	CASNRGRGGTDTQYF
NA	TRBV14	TRBJ1-1	NA	13	TGTGCCAGCACCCTCCAGGGAAACACTGAAGCTTTCTTT	CASTLQGNTEAFF
NA	TRBV15	TRBJ2-5	NA	13	TGTGCCACCAGCAGAGACTCTCCGGAGACCCAGTACTTC	CATSRDSPETQYF
NA	TRBV9	TRBJ1-1	NA	14	TGTGCCAGCAGCCGGGGAACCCCCAACACTGAAGCTTTCTTT	CASSRGTPNTEAFF
NA	TRBV10-3	TRBJ2-6	NA	15	TGTGCCATCAGTGAGGGAGTCTCTGGGGCCAACGTCCTGACTTTC	CAISEGVSGANVLTF
TRBD1	TRBV6-5	TRBJ1-5	NA	15	TGTGCCAGCAGTCTCGAAGGGGGCGGAGTAAGACCCCAGCATTTT	CASSLEGGGVRPQHF
TRBD2	TRBV4-3	TRBJ2-1	NA	17	TGCGCCAGCAGCCAAGAAGGGGCTAGCGGGGCCTACAATGAGCAGTTCTTC	CASSQEGASGAYNEQFF
TRBD2	TRBV27	TRBJ2-3	NA	16	TGTGCCAGCAGTCCCCGACGGACTAGCGACACAGATACGCAGTATTTT	CASSPRRTSDTDTQYF
TRBD2	TRBV19	TRBJ2-3	NA	17	TGTGCCAGTAGTAGTCGGTCTAGCGGGTTCCGGGGGGATACGCAGTATTTT	CASSSRSSGFRGDTQYF
NA	TRBV5-8	TRBJ2-5	NA	13	TGTGCCAGCAGCAGGAGGGGGCCGGAGACCCAGTACTTC	CASSRRGPETQYF
NA	TRBV10-3	TRBJ2-1	NA	14	TGTGCCATCAGTCGGGACTCCGGCGGGAATGAGCAGTTCTTC	CAISRDSGGNEQFF
NA	TRBV30	TRBJ1-2	NA	15	TGTGCCTGGAGTGGAACAGGTTCAGTCCCTTATGGCTACACCTTC	CAWSGTGSVPYGYTF
NA	TRBV7-2	TRBJ1-5	NA	14	TGTGCCAGCAGCAGCCAAGTGGGCAACCAGCCCCAGCATTTT	CASSSQVGNQPQHF
NA	TRBV7-9	TRBJ1-1	NA	14	TGTGCCAGCAGCCCCCAAACTGTAAACACTGAAGCTTTCTTT	CASSPQTVNTEAFF
NA	TRBV7-3	TRBJ1-1	once	13	TGTGCCAGCTCCGGGAGCGGGAACACTGAAGCTTTCTTT	CASSGSGNTEAFF
NA	TRBV6-1	TRBJ1-3	NA	15	TGTGCCAGCAGTCAACAGGCCTTCTCTGGAAACACCATATATTTT	CASSQQAFSGNTIYF
NA	TRBV30	TRBJ2-3	few	13	TGTGCCTGGAGCAGACATTTCACAGATACGCAGTATTTT	CAWSRHFTDTQYF
NA	TRBV18	TRBJ1-1	NA	13	TGTGCCAGCTCAGAGGTATCGAACACTGAAGCTTTCTTT	CASSEVSNTEAFF
NA	TRBV2	TRBJ2-7	NA	12	TGTGCCAGCAGCCGATCCCCGGGGGAGCAGTACTTC	CASSRSPGEQYF
TRBD1	TRBV7-3	TRBJ2-2	NA	16	TGTGCCAGCAGCTTCCGACAGGGAGTAGGCACCGGGGAGCTGTTTTTT	CASSFRQGVGTGELFF
NA	TRBV5-4	TRBJ1-2	few	12	TGTGCCAGCCCGAGGGCTGGCCCTGGCTACACCTTC	CASPRAGPGYTF
NA	TRBV4-1	TRBJ2-1	NA	17	TGCGCCAGCAGCCAAGCTCTCGCACTGACTCGGAGGGATGAGCAGTTCTTC	CASSQALALTRRDEQFF
NA	TRBV9	TRBJ2-1	NA	13	TGTGCCAGCAGCGATAGTAGTAGCCATGAGCAGTTCTTC	CASSDSSSHEQFF
TRBD2	TRBV4-1	TRBJ2-5	once	16	TGCGCCAGCAGCCCGCTGATGTGGACTAGCGGGGGTCGGGGGTACTTC	CASSPLMWTSGGRGYF
TRBD2	TRBV4-2	TRBJ2-5	NA	16	TGTGCCAGCAGCCAAGGGGAGGGGATGGACCAAGAGACCCAGTACTTC	CASSQGEGMDQETQYF
TRBD1	TRBV7-2	TRBJ2-1	NA	15	TGTGCCAGCATCGTCCGACAGGGCAGCTACAATGAGCAGTTCTTC	CASIVRQGSYNEQFF
NA	TRBV7-9	TRBJ1-1	NA	14	TGTGCCAGCGGCGGGAGGGCCCAGAACACTGAAGCTTTCTTT	CASGGRAQNTEAFF
NA	TRBV6-5	TRBJ2-3	NA	12	TGTGCCAGCAGCGCAAATAGGGGTACGCAGTATTTT	CASSANRGTQYF
TRBD1	TRBV10-1	TRBJ1-5	NA	14	TGCGCCAGCAGAGACAGGGCTAGCAATCAGCCCCAGCATTTT	CASRDRASNQPQHF
NA	TRBV5-4	TRBJ2-5	NA	16	TGTGCCAGCAGCCCACGGGTCAGGGGACCCCAAGAGACCCAGTACTTC	CASSPRVRGPQETQYF
TRBD1	TRBV6-5	TRBJ1-3	NA	14	TGTGCCAGCAGGCGACAGGGCTCTGGAAACACCATATATTTT	CASRRQGSGNTIYF
NA	TRBV30	TRBJ1-2	few	15	TGTGCCTGGAGGACAGATTCGAGGATAAACTATGGCTACACCTTC	CAWRTDSRINYGYTF
TRBD2	TRBV5-1	TRBJ2-5	NA	16	TGCGCCAGCAGCTTGCTACTAGCGGGAGGTGGAGAGACCCAGTACTTC	CASSLLLAGGGETQYF
TRBD1	TRBV6-6	TRBJ1-2	few	16	TGTGCCAGCAGCCGACCCGGGACAGCGGATAACTATGGCTACACCTTC	CASSRPGTADNYGYTF
NA	TRBV9	TRBJ1-2	NA	16	TGTGCCAGCAGCGTCGCCCCGGGTTCCGCGGGGGGTGGCTACACCTTC	CASSVAPGSAGGGYTF
TRBD2	TRBV7-8	TRBJ2-1	NA	19	TGTGCCAGCAGCTTAGCGAGGGCTAGCGGCCGGCCCCTCTACAATGAGCAGTTCTTC	CASSLARASGRPLYNEQFF
NA	TRBV13	TRBJ1-3	NA	15	TGTGCCAGCAGCCCTACAGGGCTCTGGGGAAACACCATATATTTT	CASSPTGLWGNTIYF